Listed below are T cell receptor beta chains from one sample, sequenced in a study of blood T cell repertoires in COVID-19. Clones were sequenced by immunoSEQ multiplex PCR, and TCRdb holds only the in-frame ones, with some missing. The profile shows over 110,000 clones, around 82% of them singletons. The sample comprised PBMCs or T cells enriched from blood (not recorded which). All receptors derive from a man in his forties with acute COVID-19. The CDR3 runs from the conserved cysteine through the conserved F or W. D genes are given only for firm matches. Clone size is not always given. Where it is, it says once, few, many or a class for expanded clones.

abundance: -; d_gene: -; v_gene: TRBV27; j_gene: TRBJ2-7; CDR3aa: CASSFTGSYEQYF; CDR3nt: TGTGCCAGCAGTTTTACAGGTTCCTACGAGCAGTACTTC
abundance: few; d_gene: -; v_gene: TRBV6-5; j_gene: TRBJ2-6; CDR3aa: CASSKAGGANVLTF; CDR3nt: TGTGCCAGCTCAAAAGCGGGCGGGGCCAACGTCCTGACTTTC
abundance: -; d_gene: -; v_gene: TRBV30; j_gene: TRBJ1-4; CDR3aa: CALEGGGAGEKLFF; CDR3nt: TGTGCCTTGGAGGGTGGGGGGGCAGGTGAAAAACTGTTTTTT
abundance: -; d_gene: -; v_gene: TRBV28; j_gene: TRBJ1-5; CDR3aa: CASSLWEDNQPQHF; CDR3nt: TGTGCCAGCAGTTTATGGGAGGATAATCAGCCCCAGCATTTT
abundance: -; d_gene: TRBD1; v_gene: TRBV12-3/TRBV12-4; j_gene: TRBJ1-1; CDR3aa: CASSSQGPAFF; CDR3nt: TGTGCCAGCAGTTCACAGGGGCCGGCTTTCTTT
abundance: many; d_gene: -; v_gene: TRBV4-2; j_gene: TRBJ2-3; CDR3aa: CASSQDPAGPSTDTQYF; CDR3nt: TGTGCCAGCAGCCAAGATCCTGCAGGGCCCAGCACAGATACGCAGTATTTT
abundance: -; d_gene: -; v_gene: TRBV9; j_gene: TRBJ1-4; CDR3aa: CASSPLPGGMGEKLFF; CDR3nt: TGTGCCAGCAGCCCTCTTCCCGGGGGAATGGGGGAAAAACTGTTTTTT
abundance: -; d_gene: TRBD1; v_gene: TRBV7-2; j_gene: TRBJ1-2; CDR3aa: CASGTANYGYTF; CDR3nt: TGTGCCAGTGGGACAGCGAACTATGGCTACACCTTC
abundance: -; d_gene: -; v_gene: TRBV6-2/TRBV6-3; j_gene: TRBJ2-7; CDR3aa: CASSYMGPLSYEQYF; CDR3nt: TGTGCCAGCAGTTACATGGGGCCTCTTTCCTACGAGCAGTACTTC
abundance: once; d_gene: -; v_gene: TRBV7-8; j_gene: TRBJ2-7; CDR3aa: CASSSTAVSYEQYF; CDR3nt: TGTGCCAGCAGCTCCACAGCAGTTTCCTACGAGCAGTACTTC
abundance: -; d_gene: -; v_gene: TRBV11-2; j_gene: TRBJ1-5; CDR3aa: CASSLAGSYEPQHF; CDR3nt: TGTGCCAGCAGCTTAGCGGGTTCATACGAGCCCCAGCATTTT
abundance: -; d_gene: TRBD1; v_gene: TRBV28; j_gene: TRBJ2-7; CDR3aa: CASSFLVRGPGEQYF; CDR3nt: TGTGCCAGCAGTTTTTTGGTCAGGGGGCCCGGAGAGCAGTACTTC
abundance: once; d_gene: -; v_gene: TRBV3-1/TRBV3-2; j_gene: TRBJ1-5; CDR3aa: CASSDGTAGGGNQPQHF; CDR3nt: TGTGCCAGCAGCGACGGGACCGCCGGCGGGGGCAATCAGCCCCAGCATTTT
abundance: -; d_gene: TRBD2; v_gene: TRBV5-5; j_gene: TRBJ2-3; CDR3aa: CASSRTSGRDTQYF; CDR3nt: TGTGCCAGCAGTAGGACTAGCGGGAGAGATACGCAGTATTTT
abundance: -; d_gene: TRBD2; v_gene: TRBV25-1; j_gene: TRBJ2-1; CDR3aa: CASRGMGLAGGPVNEQFF; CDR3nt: TGTGCCAGCAGGGGAATGGGGCTAGCGGGAGGGCCGGTAAATGAGCAGTTCTTC
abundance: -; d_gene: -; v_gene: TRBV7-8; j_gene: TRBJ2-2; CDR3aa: CASSLIRQDNTGELFF; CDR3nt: TGTGCCAGCAGCTTAATTCGACAGGATAACACCGGGGAGCTGTTTTTT
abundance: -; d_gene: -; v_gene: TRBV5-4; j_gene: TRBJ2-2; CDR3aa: CATQLGVSGSNTGELFF; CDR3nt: TGTGCCACCCAGCTTGGTGTTAGCGGTTCGAACACCGGGGAGCTGTTTTTT
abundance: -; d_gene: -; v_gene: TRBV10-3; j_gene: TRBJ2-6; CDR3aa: CAIMDQGFSGANVLTF; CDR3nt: TGTGCCATCATGGATCAGGGGTTCTCTGGGGCCAACGTCCTGACTTTC